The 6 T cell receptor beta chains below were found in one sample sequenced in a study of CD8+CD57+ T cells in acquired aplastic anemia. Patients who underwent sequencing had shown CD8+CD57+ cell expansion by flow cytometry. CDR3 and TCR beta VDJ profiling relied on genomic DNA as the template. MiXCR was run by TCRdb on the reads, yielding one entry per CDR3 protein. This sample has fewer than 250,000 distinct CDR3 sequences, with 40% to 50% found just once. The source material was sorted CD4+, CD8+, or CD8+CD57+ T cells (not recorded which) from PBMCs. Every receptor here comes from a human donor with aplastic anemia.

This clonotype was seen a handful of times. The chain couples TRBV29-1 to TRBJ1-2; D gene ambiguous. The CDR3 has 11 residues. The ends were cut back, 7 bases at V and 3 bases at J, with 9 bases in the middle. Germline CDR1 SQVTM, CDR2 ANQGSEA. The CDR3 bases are TGCAGCGGGCAGGAAGACTATGGCTACACCTTC. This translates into CSGQEDYGYTF.

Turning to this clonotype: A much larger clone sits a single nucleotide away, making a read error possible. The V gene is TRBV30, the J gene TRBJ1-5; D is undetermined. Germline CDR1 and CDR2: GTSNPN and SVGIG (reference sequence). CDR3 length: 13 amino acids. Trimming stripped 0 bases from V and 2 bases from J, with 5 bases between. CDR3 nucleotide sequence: TGTGCCTGGAGTGTGTACGGCAATCAGCCCCAGCATTTT. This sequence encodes CAWSVYGNQPQHF.

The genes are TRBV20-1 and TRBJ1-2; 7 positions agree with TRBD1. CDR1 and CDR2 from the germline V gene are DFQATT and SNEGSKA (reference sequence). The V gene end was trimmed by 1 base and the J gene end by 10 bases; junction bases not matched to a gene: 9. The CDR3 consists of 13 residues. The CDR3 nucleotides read TGCAGTGCTAGAGCCTTAGACAGGGTGGACTACACCTTC. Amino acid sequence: CSARALDRVDYTF.

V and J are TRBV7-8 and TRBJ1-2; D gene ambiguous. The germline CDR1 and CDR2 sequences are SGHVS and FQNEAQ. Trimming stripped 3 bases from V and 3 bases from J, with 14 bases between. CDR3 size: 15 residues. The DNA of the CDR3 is TGTGCCAGCAGCTTCACATCGGGTAGGGACTATGGCTACACCTTC. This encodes CASSFTSGRDYGYTF.

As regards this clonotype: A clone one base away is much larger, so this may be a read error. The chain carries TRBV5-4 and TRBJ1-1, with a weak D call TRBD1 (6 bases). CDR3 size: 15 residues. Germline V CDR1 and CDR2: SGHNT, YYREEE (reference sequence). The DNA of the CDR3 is TGTGCCAGCAGCTTGATACAGGGTACAAACACTGGAGCTTTCTTT. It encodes CASSLIQGTNTGAFF.

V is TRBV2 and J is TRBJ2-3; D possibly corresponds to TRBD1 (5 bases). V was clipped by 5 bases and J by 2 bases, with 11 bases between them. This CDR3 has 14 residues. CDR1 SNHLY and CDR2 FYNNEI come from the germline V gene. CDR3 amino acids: CASSMTVHTDTQYF. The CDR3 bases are TGTGCCAGCAGTATGACAGTGCACACAGATACGCAGTATTTT.